Listed below are T cell receptor beta chains from one sample, sequenced in a study of T cell changes during pregnancy in multiple sclerosis. Repertoires were generated with immunoSEQ multiplex PCR, while TCRdb's copy carries only in-frame clones and drops some. The repertoire holds 80,000 to 130,000 clones, with roughly nine tenths as singletons. The source material was peripheral blood, sampled in the second trimester of pregnancy. Every receptor here comes from a female donor with multiple sclerosis, enrolled in a pregnancy study. CDR3s include the opening cysteine and the closing phenylalanine or tryptophan. A D gene is named only where the DNA matches it firmly. The listing skips clone size in some rows; elsewhere it reads once, few, many or a size class.

J gene	clone size	D gene	V gene	CDR3 protein	CDR3 DNA
TRBJ2-1	NA	TRBD2	TRBV2	CASRRGAQNEQFF	TGTGCCAGCAGGCGGGGGGCGCAGAATGAGCAGTTCTTC
TRBJ2-5	once	TRBD1	TRBV18	CASSPDRVGETQYF	TGTGCCAGCTCACCGGACAGGGTGGGAGAGACCCAGTACTTC
TRBJ2-7	NA	TRBD2	TRBV27	CASSVRLAGVGNEQYF	TGTGCCAGCAGTGTCAGACTAGCGGGAGTAGGCAACGAGCAGTACTTC
TRBJ2-4	once	TRBD2	TRBV29-1	CSVGGLAKNIQYF	TGCAGCGTGGGGGGGTTAGCCAAAAACATTCAGTACTTC
TRBJ2-7	NA	NA	TRBV28	CASSGIVGARGRRPYEQYF	TGTGCCAGCAGTGGGATTGTAGGGGCAAGAGGTAGAAGGCCCTACGAGCAGTACTTC
TRBJ1-3	once	TRBD1	TRBV4-2	CASSQAGQGANSGNTIYF	TGTGCCAGCAGCCAAGCGGGACAGGGGGCCAACTCTGGAAACACCATATATTTT
TRBJ1-1	once	NA	TRBV7-6	CASSLEGSPNTEAFF	TGTGCCAGCAGCTTGGAGGGGTCACCTAACACTGAAGCTTTCTTT
TRBJ1-2	once	NA	TRBV4-1	CASSQDPGFGYTF	TGCGCCAGCAGCCAAGATCCAGGCTTTGGCTACACCTTC
TRBJ2-5	NA	NA	TRBV13	CASSFLQETQYF	TGTGCCAGCAGCTTTTTACAAGAGACCCAGTACTTC
TRBJ2-3	NA	NA	TRBV7-2	CASSLVRGATDTQYF	TGTGCCAGCAGCTTAGTGCGGGGAGCCACAGATACGCAGTATTTT
TRBJ2-1	NA	TRBD1	TRBV15	CATSNMGQGADEQFF	TGTGCCACCAGCAACATGGGACAGGGGGCAGATGAGCAGTTCTTC
TRBJ1-4	NA	NA	TRBV5-4	CASSLGPQGKGNEKLFF	TGTGCCAGCTCTCTAGGCCCACAGGGAAAAGGGAATGAAAAACTGTTTTTT
TRBJ2-2	NA	TRBD2	TRBV28	CASSPGLGVTGELFF	TGTGCCAGCAGTCCCGGACTAGGGGTCACCGGGGAGCTGTTTTTT
TRBJ2-6	NA	NA	TRBV28	CASSSWTAGANVLTF	TGTGCCAGCAGTTCTTGGACTGCTGGGGCCAACGTCCTGACTTTC
TRBJ2-1	NA	TRBD2	TRBV5-1	CASSLELAGFNEQFF	TGCGCCAGTAGCCTAGAACTAGCGGGGTTCAATGAGCAGTTCTTC
TRBJ1-2	NA	TRBD1	TRBV27	CASSSRGSDGYTF	TGTGCCAGCAGTTCCAGGGGGTCCGATGGCTACACCTTC
TRBJ1-5	NA	TRBD1	TRBV5-5	CASSSGSGGAGIQPQHF	TGTGCCAGCAGCTCGGGATCAGGGGGCGCGGGAATTCAGCCCCAGCATTTT
TRBJ1-2	few	NA	TRBV18	CASSPQYRAGGVWDYTF	TGTGCCAGCTCACCACAATATAGGGCCGGCGGGGTCTGGGACTACACCTTC
TRBJ2-7	once	TRBD1	TRBV29-1	CSVGRTGAPDYEQYF	TGCAGCGTTGGCCGGACAGGGGCGCCGGACTACGAGCAGTACTTC
TRBJ2-3	NA	NA	TRBV9	CASSPFRGSTDTQYF	TGTGCCAGCAGCCCTTTTCGGGGTTCCACAGATACGCAGTATTTT
TRBJ2-1	NA	NA	TRBV2	CASSDPVSASSYNEQFF	TGTGCCAGCAGTGACCCGGTATCTGCGAGCTCCTACAATGAGCAGTTCTTC
TRBJ2-7	NA	TRBD2	TRBV7-6	CASTPGLAGSYEQYF	TGTGCCAGCACCCCGGGACTAGCGGGATCCTACGAGCAGTACTTC
TRBJ2-1	NA	TRBD2	TRBV7-3	CASSPKPKLSGGGYNEQFF	TGTGCCAGCAGCCCGAAACCCAAGCTGTCGGGGGGGGGCTACAATGAGCAGTTCTTC
TRBJ1-4	NA	TRBD1	TRBV7-2	CASSLGGQGRIGANEKLFF	TGTGCCAGCAGCTTAGGGGGACAGGGGAGAATTGGGGCTAATGAAAAACTGTTTTTT
TRBJ2-1	NA	NA	TRBV7-6	CASSLSSPGLPYNEQFF	TGTGCCAGCAGCTTATCGTCCCCTGGGCTTCCTTACAATGAGCAGTTCTTC
TRBJ2-3	NA	NA	TRBV27	CASRVGPRDTDTQYF	TGTGCCAGCAGGGTAGGGCCCCGGGACACAGATACGCAGTATTTT
TRBJ1-5	NA	NA	TRBV18	CASSPSQSPGQPQHF	TGTGCCAGCTCACCCTCACAGAGCCCTGGACAGCCCCAGCATTTT
TRBJ2-1	NA	TRBD2	TRBV7-3	CASSFLAGGIDEQFF	TGTGCCAGCAGCTTCCTAGCGGGGGGTATCGATGAGCAGTTCTTC
TRBJ1-1	few	NA	TRBV2	CATKGLGEAEAFF	TGTGCCACCAAGGGACTGGGGGAGGCTGAAGCTTTCTTT
TRBJ2-7	NA	TRBD2	TRBV27	CASSPGLAGAEQYF	TGTGCCAGCAGCCCAGGGCTAGCGGGAGCCGAGCAGTACTTC
TRBJ1-2	NA	NA	TRBV29-1	CSVVGAGGRNYGYTF	TGCAGCGTTGTGGGGGCGGGAGGGCGAAACTATGGCTACACCTTC
TRBJ2-5	few	TRBD2	TRBV7-7	CASSSGTSEVTQYF	TGTGCCAGCAGCTCCGGGACTAGCGAAGTGACCCAGTACTTC
TRBJ2-2	NA	NA	TRBV18	CASSGEGPNTGELFF	TGTGCCAGCTCCGGGGAAGGCCCTAACACCGGGGAGCTGTTTTTT
TRBJ2-6	NA	NA	TRBV19	CASSPPLRGTLLSGANVLTF	TGTGCCAGTAGTCCCCCCCTTAGGGGAACCTTACTATCTGGGGCCAACGTCCTGACTTTC
TRBJ1-3	NA	NA	TRBV13	CASSLFRRGSGNTIYF	TGTGCCAGCAGCTTATTTCGCAGGGGTAGCGGAAACACCATATATTTT
TRBJ1-3	NA	NA	TRBV10-3	CAISEGQTAGNTIYF	TGTGCCATCAGTGAGGGGCAGACAGCTGGAAACACCATATATTTT
TRBJ1-2	NA	TRBD1	TRBV2	CASSERTGGLGSNYGYTF	TGTGCCAGCAGTGAACGGACAGGGGGACTAGGGAGTAACTATGGCTACACCTTC
TRBJ2-3	NA	TRBD1	TRBV6-1	CASRDRARDTQYF	TGTGCCAGCAGGGACAGGGCGAGAGATACGCAGTATTTT